Shown below are 29 T cell receptor beta chains from a single sample sequenced in a study of T cell changes during pregnancy in multiple sclerosis. Using immunoSEQ multiplex PCR, the repertoire was profiled, and TCRdb retains in-frame clones only, with some absent. The table has roughly 69,000 clones, roughly 90% seen once. The sequenced sample was peripheral blood, obtained in the second trimester of pregnancy. The origin of the receptors is a female donor with multiple sclerosis, enrolled in a pregnancy study.

The J gene is TRBJ1-5, the V gene TRBV5-1; D perhaps matches TRBD1 (5 bases). The V gene's germline CDR1 is SGHRS and CDR2 YFSETQ. The V and J ends lost 4 bases and 6 bases respectively, with 20 bases between them. The CDR3 is 16 amino acids. CDR3 in amino acids: CASSPEGPSNGQPQHF. The CDR3 DNA sequence: TGCGCCAGCAGCCCGGAGGGACCCTCAAACGGTCAGCCCCAGCATTTT.

V gene TRBV5-4 combines with J gene TRBJ1-5, with no clear D. Trimming removed 0 bases from V and 6 bases from J, with 7 bases in between. Looked up from germline, CDR1 is SGHNT and CDR2 is YYREEE (reference sequence). CDR3 size: 13 residues. The CDR3 nucleotides read TGTGCCAGCAGCTTGGAACCTATTCAGCCCCAGCATTTT. It encodes CASSLEPIQPQHF. The complete variable domain, with remaining parts taken from reference TRBV5-4 and TRBJ1-5, reads ETGVTQSPTHLIKTRGQQVTLRCSSQSGHNTVSWYQQALGQGPQFIFQYYREEENGRGNFPPRFSGLQFPNYSSELNVNALELDDSALYLCASSLEPIQPQHFGDGTRLSIL.

The rearrangement joins TRBV18 to TRBJ1-2; unclear D gene. CDR3 size: 16 residues. Per the germline V gene, CDR1 is KGHSH and CDR2 is LQKENI. V was trimmed by 0 bases and J by 0 bases, leaving 11 bases between them. The CDR3 nucleotides are TGTGCCAGCTCACCACCGTCAAGCCACTCTAACTATGGCTACACCTTC. This codes for CASSPPSSHSNYGYTF.

The chain has TRBV30 and TRBJ2-5, with 10 nucleotides matching TRBD2. The germline V gene encodes CDR1 GTSNPN and CDR2 SVGIG (reference sequence). This CDR3 comprises 14 residues. The trim removed 7 bases at V and 7 bases at J, leaving 12 bases unmatched. In DNA, the CDR3 is TGTGCCTTCATAGGCAGCGGGGGGGTGGTGACCCAGTACTTC. It is translated as CAFIGSGGVVTQYF.

This clone is a singleton in its sample. The chain has TRBV28 and TRBJ1-1; weak D call: TRBD1 (6 bases). V lost 8 bases and J lost 2, with 15 bases in between. Germline loops: CDR1 MDHEN, CDR2 SYDVKM. CDR3 size: 14 residues. The CDR3 region has the DNA TGTGCCAGCCTTTCGACAGGACAAAACACTGAAGCTTTCTTT. It specifies CASLSTGQNTEAFF.

The chain has TRBV11-1 and TRBJ1-2; 10 bases fit TRBD1. Germline CDR1 is SGHAT and CDR2 is FQDESV (reference sequence). The CDR3 has 14 amino acids. V was pared by 8 bases and J by 8 bases, with 11 bases of the junction left unmatched. The CDR3 nucleotides read TGTGCCAGCGAGCCCGGGACAGGGGTTGGCGGCTACACCTTC. This translates into CASEPGTGVGGYTF.

CDR3 nucleotide sequence: TGTGCCAGTAGTATGGGAGGGCCCCCCGGGAATGAGCAGTTCTTC. It specifies CASSMGGPPGNEQFF. V is TRBV19 and J is TRBJ2-1; 7 bases match TRBD2. Germline V gene data show CDR1 as LNHDA and CDR2 as SQIVND (reference sequence). The V and J ends lost 3 bases and 7 bases, in that order; junction bases with no gene match: 9. This CDR3 is built from 15 residues.

The rearrangement uses TRBV5-1 and TRBJ1-3, with D uncertain. CDR1 is SGHRS, CDR2 YFSETQ, per germline. CDR3 length equals 14 residues. V gave up 7 bases and J gave up 4 bases, with 15 bases separating them. Here the CDR3 DNA reads TGCGCCAGCGGGCGGGGAGAGTACGGAAACACCATATATTTT. Protein: CASGRGEYGNTIYF.

V is TRBV5-1 and J is TRBJ2-7, with TRBD1 identical over 11 bases. The CDR3 runs to 15 residues. After removal of 4 bases from V and 0 bases from J, the junction contained 3 bases not matched to a gene. From germline, CDR1 is SGHRS and CDR2 YFSETQ. This CDR3 is CASSPGTGGSYEQYF. CDR3 bases: TGCGCCAGCAGCCCTGGGACAGGGGGCTCCTACGAGCAGTACTTC.

V usage is TRBV6-5 and J usage is TRBJ2-6; no clear D gene. The germline V and J ends were trimmed by 3 bases and 1 base, with 7 bases remaining between them. Germline loops: CDR1 MNHEY, CDR2 SVGAGI. The CDR3 covers 15 residues. CDR3 sequence (DNA): TGTGCCAGCAGTTATTCAGGATCTGGGGCCAACGTCCTGACTTTC. Its translation: CASSYSGSGANVLTF.

The chain employs TRBV28 and TRBJ1-1; D is perhaps TRBD1 (6 bases). This CDR3 has 16 amino acids. V lost 5 bases and J lost 7, with 23 bases in between. The germline CDR1 and CDR2 sequences are MDHEN and SYDVKM. CDR3 protein: CASSPPATGGVDEAFF. The CDR3 DNA is TGTGCCAGCAGTCCTCCCGCGACGGGGGGCGTGGATGAAGCTTTCTTT. Variable domain in full (rest from reference TRBV28 and TRBJ1-1): DVKVTQSSRYLVKRTGEKVFLECVQDMDHENMFWYRQDPGLGLRLIYFSYDVKMKEKGDIPEGYSVSREKKERFSLILESASTNQTSMYLCASSPPATGGVDEAFFGQGTRLTVV.

The chain is built from TRBV5-1 and TRBJ2-6; 7 positions match TRBD1. The CDR3 has 14 residues. Trimming removed 8 bases from V and 5 bases from J; junction bases left unmatched: 7. CDR1 SGHRS and CDR2 YFSETQ come from the germline V gene. The CDR3 nucleotides read TGCGCCAGTTCAAACAGGGGTCGGGCCAACGTCCTGACTTTC. Translated, it gives CASSNRGRANVLTF.

The chain carries TRBV7-9 and TRBJ2-5; 12 nucleotides align to TRBD1. The germline CDR1 and CDR2 sequences are SEHNR and FQNEAQ (reference sequence). The CDR3 extends over 16 amino acids. Trimming removed 6 bases from V and 5 bases from J; junction bases left unmatched: 10. The CDR3 here is CASSSPHGTGGETQYF. The CDR3 DNA reads as TGTGCCAGCAGTTCCCCCCACGGGACAGGGGGCGAGACCCAGTACTTC.

CDR3 protein: CASSGLTGSGANVLTF. CDR3 DNA: TGTGCCAGCAGTGGGCTGACGGGTTCTGGGGCCAACGTCCTGACTTTC. This chain links TRBV6-1 with TRBJ2-6; D not certain. V lost 4 bases to trimming and J lost 1 base, with 11 bases between them. CDR1 is MNHNS, CDR2 SASEGT, per germline. The CDR3 contains 16 residues.

The chain carries TRBV5-4 and TRBJ2-3, with TRBD2 matching over 9 bases. With 0 bases clipped from V and 5 bases from J, the junction kept 10 bases outside the gene matches. Germline CDR1 reads SGHNT; CDR2 reads YYREEE (reference sequence). The CDR3 is 17 amino acids. In DNA, the CDR3 is TGTGCCAGCAGCTTGGGAGGGAAGCGGGGGGCGGTAGATACGCAGTATTTT. Encoded protein: CASSLGGKRGAVDTQYF. The variable domain in full, completed from reference TRBV5-4 and TRBJ2-3, reads ETGVTQSPTHLIKTRGQQVTLRCSSQSGHNTVSWYQQALGQGPQFIFQYYREEENGRGNFPPRFSGLQFPNYSSELNVNALELDDSALYLCASSLGGKRGAVDTQYFGPGTRLTVL.

The chain carries TRBV19 and TRBJ2-3, with TRBD2 identical over 9 bases. J lost 4 bases, V lost 6 bases, and 11 bases had no gene match. Germline V gene data show CDR1 as LNHDA and CDR2 as SQIVND (reference sequence). This CDR3 comprises 16 residues. This CDR3 reads CASRRGSGSFPDTQYF. CDR3 coding DNA: TGTGCCAGTAGGAGGGGTAGCGGGAGTTTTCCAGATACGCAGTATTTT.

V usage is TRBV19 and J usage is TRBJ1-4; D is undetermined. V lost 5 bases and J lost 7, with 14 bases in between. Per the germline V gene, CDR1 is LNHDA and CDR2 is SQIVND (reference sequence). The CDR3 covers 14 residues. The CDR3 is CASSSNGSGEKLFF. The CDR3 region has the DNA TGTGCCAGTAGTTCTAACGGGAGTGGTGAAAAACTGTTTTTT.

This clone has a single count. V and J are TRBV19 and TRBJ1-2; 8 nucleotides agree with TRBD1. Trimming at V came to 4 bases and at J to 3 bases, leaving 13 bases not matched to a gene. From germline, CDR1 is LNHDA and CDR2 SQIVND (reference sequence). CDR3 length: 17 amino acids. The CDR3 DNA is TGTGCCAGTAGTACCCCAGATATTACGACAGGGGACTATGGCTACACCTTC. It codes for CASSTPDITTGDYGYTF.

The rearrangement links TRBV7-2 to TRBJ2-3, with 11 positions matching TRBD2. The CDR3 has 16 amino acids. V was pared by 1 base and J by 2 bases, with 2 bases of the junction left unmatched. CDR1 and CDR2 from the germline V gene are SGHTA and FQGNSA. Here the CDR3 DNA reads TGTGCCAGCAGCTTAGGGACTAGCGGGCCCACAGATACGCAGTATTTT. Its translation: CASSLGTSGPTDTQYF.

This clone was seen only a few times. The chain uses TRBV29-1 and TRBJ1-2; weak D call: TRBD1 (5 bases). The CDR3 totals 14 residues. Looked up from germline, CDR1 is SQVTM and CDR2 is ANQGSEA. The V end lost 3 bases, the J end lost 0 bases, and 11 bases lay between the germline ends. CDR3 protein: CSVEVTVANYGYTF. Written as DNA, the CDR3 is TGCAGCGTTGAGGTGACAGTCGCTAACTATGGCTACACCTTC.

V is TRBV10-3 and J is TRBJ1-1; D perhaps matches TRBD1 (5 bases). There are 12 residues in the CDR3. The germline V gene has CDR1 ENHRY and CDR2 SYGVKD. Trimming shortened V by 3 bases and J by 4 bases, and 6 bases separated the two germline ends. The CDR3 spells CAISDRATEAFF. The CDR3, as DNA: TGTGCCATCAGTGACAGGGCCACTGAAGCTTTCTTT.

The V call is TRBV5-1, the J call TRBJ2-1; TRBD2 agrees at 8 bases. The germline CDR1 and CDR2 sequences are SGHRS and YFSETQ. The CDR3 runs to 15 residues. Trimming cost V 4 bases and J 6 bases; bases outside gene matches: 9. The CDR3 loop is CASSRVRGLVNEQFF. The CDR3 DNA reads TGCGCCAGCAGCCGAGTACGGGGACTAGTCAATGAGCAGTTCTTC.

Here the CDR3 reads CASSGGYTEAFF. For the CDR3, the DNA is TGTGCCAGCAGTGGGGGGTACACTGAAGCTTTCTTT. This chain connects TRBV6-5 to TRBJ1-1; TRBD1 is a possible D gene (5 bases). Germline V gene data show CDR1 as MNHEY and CDR2 as SVGAGI. There are 12 residues in the CDR3. V shed 5 bases and J shed 3 bases, with 7 bases lying between them.

The chain joins TRBV7-9 to TRBJ2-3, with 8 bases lining up with TRBD2. V lost 3 bases and J lost 5; bases outside the gene matches: 10. Germline values: CDR1 SEHNR, CDR2 FQNEAQ (reference sequence). The CDR3 contains 16 residues. The CDR3 is CASSLGSGTREDTQYF. The DNA for the CDR3 is TGTGCCAGCAGCTTGGGATCCGGGACTAGGGAAGATACGCAGTATTTT.

The V call is TRBV11-3, the J call TRBJ2-1; D remains unclear. Germline V lookup: CDR1 SGHNT, CDR2 YENEEA. Trimming left V 0 bases short and J 8 bases short, with 11 bases between. This CDR3 has 14 residues. In DNA form, the CDR3 reads TGTGCCAGCAGCTTAGACAACACGATGGATGAGCAGTTCTTC. Its translation is CASSLDNTMDEQFF.

The rearrangement joins TRBV19 to TRBJ1-5, with D hard to call. V lost 10 bases to trimming and J lost 4 bases, with 11 bases between them. Per germline, CDR1 LNHDA and CDR2 SQIVND (reference sequence). This CDR3 spans 12 amino acids. The CDR3 is CATRPFNQPQHF. The DNA for the CDR3 is TGTGCCACCAGGCCTTTTAATCAGCCCCAGCATTTT. The whole variable domain, filled in from reference TRBV19 and TRBJ1-5, reads DGGITQSPKYLFRKEGQNVTLSCEQNLNHDAMYWYRQDPGQGLRLIYYSQIVNDFQKGDIAEGYSVSREKKESFPLTVTSAQKNPTAFYLCATRPFNQPQHFGDGTRLSIL.

The CDR3 sequence: CASSLVGLAGGPFGNEQFF. CDR3 coding DNA: TGTGCCAGCAGCTTAGTGGGACTAGCGGGAGGGCCGTTCGGTAATGAGCAGTTCTTC. V is TRBV7-9 and J is TRBJ2-1; TRBD2 aligns across 16 bases. This CDR3 region has 19 residues. V shed 1 base and J 7 bases; nucleotides not matched to a gene: 10. From germline, CDR1 is SEHNR and CDR2 FQNEAQ (reference sequence).

The J gene is TRBJ2-1, the V gene TRBV7-8, with D perhaps TRBD2 (6 bases). The CDR3 has 17 amino acids. Trimming cost V 0 bases and J 2 bases, with 14 bases left between them. CDR1 SGHVS and CDR2 FQNEAQ come from the germline V gene. CDR3 residues: CASSLAPQQRAYNEQFF. The CDR3 coding sequence is TGTGCCAGCAGCTTAGCTCCCCAGCAGCGGGCCTACAATGAGCAGTTCTTC.

The chain uses TRBV5-4 and TRBJ1-2; D is unclear. The CDR3 has 13 amino acids. Between the trimmed V and J ends, which lost 4 bases and 5 bases, there was a span of 12 bases. Germline loops: CDR1 SGHNT, CDR2 YYREEE (reference sequence). CDR3 loop: CASSQEDSYGYTF. CDR3 bases: TGTGCCAGCAGCCAAGAGGACTCTTATGGCTACACCTTC.